This T cell receptor beta chain was sequenced during a study of blood T cell repertoires in COVID-19 (dated by TCRdb to about 2020). About the full investigation: Collaborator samples came from the United States, Italy and Spain and covered acute and convalescent phases of COVID-19. The prospective study material was composed of cDNA or gDNA derived from T cells, B-cell-depleted T cells, or PBMCs. The dataset comprised deeply sampled blood TCRbeta repertoires from subjects exposed to, actively infected with, or recovered from COVID-19. The repertoires were made available in a free public database intended to serve as a resource for research on the immune response to SARS-CoV-2. The samples were drawn from two sources: the first 160 participants of the ongoing ImmuneRACE study, and over 950 subjects contributed by 6 global collaborators. Sample metadata almost always included a de-identified subject ID, COVID-19 status, age in years and sex. HLA class I and class II types, where available, came from metadata supplied by the sample provider rather than from assay-based typing.

Remarks on this clone: Its antigen is currently not known. No much larger clonotype is one base removed from it; base qualities were not supplied.

Broad study findings and their caveats: The amount of clinical and demographic metadata varied by source and participant and was provided uncurated.

Whole blood was collected in K2EDTA tubes by collaborating institutions according to the institutions' own protocols. For TCRbeta analysis, collaborators shipped samples as frozen whole blood, isolated PBMCs, or DNA extracted from either of those sample types. TCRbeta CDR3 regions were amplified from genomic DNA using the immunoSEQ Assay, a bias-controlled multiplex PCR. In the source study's methods: Within the assay, amplification of reference gene primers was used to estimate how many nucleated cells each sample contained. To quantify the absolute abundance of each unique TCRbeta CDR3 rearrangement, sequence reads were collapsed and filtered. For each sample, productive Simpson clonality was calculated by taking the square root of Simpson's diversity index across productive rearrangements. TCRdb took this table from immuneACCESS and kept in-frame rearrangements with V and J called. Such tables lack part of the clones; where checked against another copy, unresolved V genes explain under half of the gap, and the rest is unexplained. V, J and clone size derive from that table, while D and trimming were established from the DNA sequence. Within this sample are 150,000 to 180,000 clones, with approximately 80% of them counted one time only. The ten most abundant clones make up 0.5% to 0.65% of the sample.

V gives up 5 bases and J gives up 8 bases, and the segment between their germline ends measures 6 bases. Including cysteine and phenylalanine, the CDR3 has 11 amino acids. CDR3 DNA is the only sequence kept; it has 33 bases, read in frame from the first base. The CDR1 and CDR2 encoded by the germline V gene are SGHTA and FQGNSA. The sequenced sample was peripheral blood. The source is a man aged 55-75 years with acute or convalescent COVID-19. The chain joins TRBV7-2 to TRBJ2-2, with the D segment identity uncertain. The nucleotide sequence reads TGTGCCAGCAGCACGCTAGGGGAGCTGTTTTTT. This codes for CASSTLGELFF.